These 26 T cell receptor beta chains were all obtained from the same sample, sequenced in a study of PD-1 blockade in classical Hodgkin lymphoma (dated by TCRdb to 2019 to 2021). The time point label on this specimen signifies: cycle 1 day 1 (C1D1), immediately before nivolumab initiation. All trial patients had relapsed after autologous stem cell transplantation, with cohorts A, B and C differing in prior brentuximab vedotin exposure. Receptor libraries were prepared by the immunoSEQ multiplex PCR assay. Held by TCRdb, this immuneACCESS table contains in-frame sequences only and omits some clones. Under half of the omission traces to an unresolved V gene where checked; the cause of the rest is unknown. For this sample there are 20,000 to 25,000 clones; around 70% appear just once. Together, the top ten hold roughly a fifth of the sample. This sample comprised peripheral blood mononuclear cells (PBMCs), obtained at baseline. All receptors derive from a human donor with classical Hodgkin lymphoma.

The chain combines TRBV19 with TRBJ1-1; D is unclear. The length of the CDR3 is 14 residues. Germline lookup yields CDR1 LNHDA and CDR2 SQIVND (reference sequence). The germline V and J ends were trimmed by 5 bases and 4 bases, with 14 bases remaining between them. Written as DNA, the CDR3 is TGTGCCAGTAGTCCTACTGTTTCGAGCACTGAAGCTTTCTTT. As protein: CASSPTVSSTEAFF.

This chain links TRBV18 with TRBJ2-7; 9 nucleotides line up with TRBD1. The germline V gene encodes CDR1 KGHSH and CDR2 LQKENI. V shed 1 base, J shed 7 bases, and the junction held 2 bases outside the gene matches. The CDR3 is 13 residues long. CDR3 sequence reads: CASSPRTGDEQYF. The CDR3 coding sequence is TGTGCCAGCTCACCACGGACAGGGGATGAGCAGTACTTC.

The chain couples TRBV11-2 to TRBJ2-5; no clear D. Germline CDR1 SGHAT, CDR2 FQNNGV. The V end was cut by 5 bases, the J end by 4 bases, with 8 bases between. The CDR3 runs 12 residues. CDR3: CASSPWAETQYF. CDR3 sequence (DNA): TGTGCCAGCAGCCCCTGGGCAGAGACCCAGTACTTC.

By share, this clone counts as medium-sized (0.01 to 0.1%). The chain employs TRBV19 and TRBJ1-5, with D unclear. The length of the CDR3 is 15 residues. Germline-derived CDR1 and CDR2 are LNHDA and SQIVND (reference sequence). Between the trimmed V and J ends, which lost 4 bases and 0 bases, there was a span of 10 bases. The chain's CDR3 is CASSTLWGSNQPQHF. The CDR3 nucleotides read TGTGCCAGTAGTACGCTATGGGGTAGCAATCAGCCCCAGCATTTT. The entire variable domain, with the rest obtained from reference TRBV19 and TRBJ1-5, is as follows: DGGITQSPKYLFRKEGQNVTLSCEQNLNHDAMYWYRQDPGQGLRLIYYSQIVNDFQKGDIAEGYSVSREKKESFPLTVTSAQKNPTAFYLCASSTLWGSNQPQHFGDGTRLSIL.

The chain joins TRBV11-3 to TRBJ2-7; 7 nucleotides match TRBD2. CDR3 length equals 15 residues. Germline CDR1 reads SGHNT; CDR2 reads YENEEA. With 0 bases clipped from V and 3 bases from J, the junction kept 5 bases outside the gene matches. The CDR3 is CASSLEAAGNYEQYF. The CDR3 DNA is TGTGCCAGCAGCTTAGAAGCAGCGGGGAACTACGAGCAGTACTTC.

V usage is TRBV21-1 and J usage is TRBJ1-6. TRBV21-1 is noted as a pseudogene. This CDR3 region has 11 residues. CDR3 nucleotides: TGTGCCAGCAGCAACCGGAATAACGGCCACTTT. Amino acids: CASSNRNNGHF.

The rearrangement joins TRBV27 to TRBJ2-1; 9 bases match TRBD2. Germline CDR1 MNHEY, CDR2 SMNVEV (reference sequence). With 2 bases clipped from V and 8 bases from J, the junction kept 4 bases outside the gene matches. The CDR3 runs 14 residues. CDR3 in DNA: TGTGCCAGCAGTTTAGTTAGCGGGAGCTATGAGCAGTTCTTC. Translating gives CASSLVSGSYEQFF.

The chain recombines TRBV9 with TRBJ2-5, with 10 bases lining up with TRBD1. The end of the DNA is better explained by TRBJ2-7, so the J call may be wrong. Germline CDR1 reads SGDLS; CDR2 reads YYNGEE. The CDR3 sequence is 14 residues long. The CDR3 reads CASSAGTGEGEQYF. The CDR3 DNA reads TGTGCCAGCAGCGCAGGGACAGGGGAAGGCGAGCAGTACTTC.

The gene calls are TRBV30 and TRBJ1-2; D gene ambiguous. The CDR3 length is 12 residues. Germline loops: CDR1 GTSNPN, CDR2 SVGIG (reference sequence). Trimming took 7 bases from V and 4 from J, leaving 13 bases between them. The CDR3 sequence is CALMLPGYGYTF. The CDR3 DNA reads TGTGCCTTGATGCTTCCGGGCTATGGCTACACCTTC.

The rearrangement joins TRBV4-3 to TRBJ2-6; D perhaps matches TRBD1 (6 bases). CDR3 size: 17 residues. From germline, CDR1 is LGHNA and CDR2 YSLEER. V shed 1 base and J shed 2 bases, with 12 bases lying between them. The CDR3 DNA follows: TGCGCCAGCAGCCAAGGTACCCCAGGGGCTGGGGCCAACGTCCTGACTTTC. It codes for CASSQGTPGAGANVLTF.

This sequence joins TRBV2 and TRBJ1-6; 7 bases agree with TRBD1. The V gene's germline CDR1 is SNHLY and CDR2 FYNNEI. The junction had 13 bases not matched to a gene; V was cut back by 6 bases and J by 2 bases. The CDR3 is 18 residues long. The DNA of the CDR3 is TGTGCCAGCAGGCCACGGGAGGGGGCGAAAACCTATAATTCACCCCTCCACTTT. Its protein is CASRPREGAKTYNSPLHF.

This clone was counted a few times. The J gene is TRBJ1-2, the V gene TRBV27; D remains ambiguous. The V and J ends lost 4 bases and 0 bases respectively, with 18 bases between them. Germline V gives CDR1 MNHEY, CDR2 SMNVEV (reference sequence). The CDR3 totals 17 residues. The CDR3 protein is CASSSLSGRVTNYGYTF. The CDR3 DNA follows: TGTGCCAGCAGTTCCCTAAGTGGGAGGGTAACTAACTATGGCTACACCTTC.

This clone appeared a single time. The chain is built from TRBV5-6 and TRBJ1-2; the D gene is possibly TRBD1 (5 bases). V lost 0 bases, J lost 2 bases, and 11 bases lay in between. Looked up from germline, CDR1 is SGHDT and CDR2 is YYEEEE. This CDR3 contains 15 residues. The CDR3 is CASSLVWGTNYGYTF. The DNA for the CDR3 is TGTGCCAGCAGCTTGGTTTGGGGCACCAACTATGGCTACACCTTC. The full variable domain, its missing parts supplied by reference TRBV5-6 and TRBJ1-2, is DAGVTQSPTHLIKTRGQQVTLRCSPKSGHDTVSWYQQALGQGPQFIFQYYEEEERQRGNFPDRFSGHQFPNYSSELNVNALLLGDSALYLCASSLVWGTNYGYTFGSGTRLTVV.

This rearrangement joins TRBV14 to TRBJ2-3; D remains ambiguous. V dropped 1 base and J dropped 5 bases, with 7 bases sitting between them. Germline CDR1 reads SGHDN; CDR2 reads FVKESK. The CDR3 is 13 amino acids. CDR3 in DNA: TGTGCCAGCAGCCAAGCCTGGCGAGATACGCAGTATTTT. Translating gives CASSQAWRDTQYF.

The chain uses TRBV7-2 and TRBJ1-1; tentative D call: TRBD1 (6 bases). This CDR3 has 15 amino acids. CDR1 and CDR2 from the germline V gene are SGHTA and FQGNSA. V was trimmed by 2 bases and J by 2 bases, leaving 12 bases between them. CDR3 in amino acids: CASSLLGHRNTEAFF. CDR3 DNA: TGTGCCAGCAGCTTACTGGGACACCGTAACACTGAAGCTTTCTTT.

The chain is built from TRBV11-2 and TRBJ1-2, with D unresolved. Germline CDR1 SGHAT, CDR2 FQNNGV. The CDR3 has 12 amino acids. The germline V and J ends were trimmed by 0 bases and 9 bases, with 8 bases remaining between them. CDR3 nucleotides: TGTGCCAGCAGCTTAGAAGGGTTTAGCTACACCTTC. Translation gives CASSLEGFSYTF.

The chain recombines TRBV4-3 with TRBJ1-2; D not resolved. Trimming removed 1 base from V and 6 bases from J, with 15 bases in between. The CDR3 totals 15 residues. The germline V gene has CDR1 LGHNA and CDR2 YSLEER. Here the CDR3 reads CASSQVVWTNNGYTF. CDR3 coding DNA: TGCGCCAGCAGCCAAGTCGTCTGGACGAATAATGGCTACACCTTC.

V gene TRBV19 combines with J gene TRBJ2-2; D remains ambiguous. V was shortened by 3 bases and J by 8 bases, with 4 bases between the two germline ends. Germline assignment: CDR1 LNHDA and CDR2 SQIVND (reference sequence). The CDR3 runs to 11 residues. In DNA form, the CDR3 reads TGTGCCAGTAGTATCTTGGGGGAGCTGTTTTTT. This codes for CASSILGELFF.

This clone has only one observation. The chain carries TRBV10-1 and TRBJ2-3; the D gene could be TRBD1 or TRBD2 (5 bases each). CDR1 WNHNN and CDR2 SYGVQD come from the germline V gene (reference sequence). The CDR3 spans 15 residues. V lost 6 bases and J 2 bases, leaving 15 bases between the germline ends. The CDR3 loop is CASSTRDPSTDTQYF. CDR3 DNA sequence: TGCGCCAGCAGCACTAGGGACCCTTCCACAGATACGCAGTATTTT.

V gene TRBV6-1 combines with J gene TRBJ1-4; 9 bases are shared with TRBD1. Unmatched junction bases numbered 8, after V lost 7 bases and J lost 8 bases. CDR1 is MNHNS, CDR2 SASEGT, per germline. This CDR3 comprises 14 residues. For the CDR3, the DNA is TGTGCCAGCATCCCGGGACAGGGACGGGAAAAACTGTTTTTT. It encodes CASIPGQGREKLFF.

The chain combines TRBV14 with TRBJ2-7; a possible D gene is TRBD2 (6 bases). Germline CDR1 and CDR2: SGHDN and FVKESK. V was pared by 2 bases and J by 2 bases, with 10 bases between. The CDR3 is 14 amino acids. This chain's CDR3 is CASSQLAFPYEQYF. As DNA, the CDR3 is TGTGCCAGCAGCCAACTAGCGTTCCCCTACGAGCAGTACTTC.

The chain combines TRBV7-9 with TRBJ2-3, with a tentative D call TRBD2 (6 bases). The ends were cut back, 6 bases at V and 1 base at J, with 20 bases in the middle. Per the germline V gene, CDR1 is SEHNR and CDR2 is FQNEAQ (reference sequence). CDR3 length equals 17 residues. The CDR3 loop reads CASRIYGGSSGTDTQYF. The DNA for the CDR3 is TGTGCCAGCAGGATTTATGGGGGGTCGAGCGGCACAGATACGCAGTATTTT.

The DNA for the CDR3 is TGTGCCAGTAGTATTCAAGGGACGGGGACTGAAGCTTTCTTT. It is translated as CASSIQGTGTEAFF. V is TRBV19 and J is TRBJ1-1; D is possibly TRBD1 (5 bases). With 3 bases removed from V and 5 bases from J, the gap between germline ends came to 13 bases. The CDR3 is 14 amino acids. Germline assignment: CDR1 LNHDA and CDR2 SQIVND (reference sequence). Full variable domain (outside the CDR3, taken from reference TRBV19 and TRBJ1-1): DGGITQSPKYLFRKEGQNVTLSCEQNLNHDAMYWYRQDPGQGLRLIYYSQIVNDFQKGDIAEGYSVSREKKESFPLTVTSAQKNPTAFYLCASSIQGTGTEAFFGQGTRLTVV.

This clone was counted at least ten times. V gene TRBV19 combines with J gene TRBJ2-3; the D gene is possibly TRBD2 (6 bases). This CDR3 comprises 15 residues. The V gene's germline CDR1 is LNHDA and CDR2 SQIVND (reference sequence). The V gene lost 0 bases and the J gene lost 5 bases, with 12 bases spanning the gap. The CDR3 nucleotides are TGTGCCAGTAGTATAGACCAGGGAGGTATAGATACGCAGTATTTT. Protein sequence: CASSIDQGGIDTQYF.

Here the CDR3 reads CAISRPAITEQYF. CDR3 DNA sequence: TGTGCCATCAGCCGACCTGCTATTACCGAGCAGTACTTC. The V call is TRBV10-3, the J call TRBJ2-7; D uncertain. Germline loops: CDR1 ENHRY, CDR2 SYGVKD. This CDR3 spans 13 amino acids. Trimming stripped 6 bases from V and 6 bases from J, with 15 bases between.

This chain links TRBV7-9 with TRBJ2-5; 10 bases line up with TRBD1. V lost 1 base to trimming and J lost 5 bases; unmatched junction nucleotides: 7. The CDR3 loop spans 16 amino acids. Germline-derived CDR1 and CDR2 are SEHNR and FQNEAQ (reference sequence). CDR3: CASSLDPGQGTETQYF. The CDR3 bases are TGTGCCAGCAGCTTAGACCCGGGACAGGGGACGGAGACCCAGTACTTC.